This TCR beta chain was profiled in a study of blood T cells in healthy people across ages. Notes on the study in general: Naive CD4+ cell counts and diversity both ran higher in long-lived than in aged donors.

Primed by a sample-barcoded 5' primer and a J-beta primer mix, a second PCR proceeded for about 6 to 12 cycles. Every cDNA molecule bore a tag from a template-switch adaptor containing 12 random nucleotides. Via MiXCR, TCRdb re-called the 5' RACE reads, giving one row per CDR3 protein. The repertoire holds 650,000 to 700,000 distinct CDR3 sequences, with approximately 30% as singletons. Unmatched junction bases numbered 13, after V lost 0 bases and J lost 5 bases. Germline V gene data show CDR1 as SGHRS and CDR2 as YFSETQ. The CDR3 contains 18 residues. Ranging in age from about 6 to 90, the donors were healthy Caucasian individuals from Russia. This clonotype was seen repeatedly, ten times or more. The antigen remains unidentified.

V gene TRBV5-1 combines with J gene TRBJ2-3; 9 bases map to TRBD2. The sequence derives from a woman of 80 years or more in good health. Sample: blood. CDR3 sequence (DNA): TGCGCCAGCAGCTTGGCCCCGGAAAATGGGCGGGGGGGAGATACGCAGTATTTT. It codes for CASSLAPENGRGGDTQYF.